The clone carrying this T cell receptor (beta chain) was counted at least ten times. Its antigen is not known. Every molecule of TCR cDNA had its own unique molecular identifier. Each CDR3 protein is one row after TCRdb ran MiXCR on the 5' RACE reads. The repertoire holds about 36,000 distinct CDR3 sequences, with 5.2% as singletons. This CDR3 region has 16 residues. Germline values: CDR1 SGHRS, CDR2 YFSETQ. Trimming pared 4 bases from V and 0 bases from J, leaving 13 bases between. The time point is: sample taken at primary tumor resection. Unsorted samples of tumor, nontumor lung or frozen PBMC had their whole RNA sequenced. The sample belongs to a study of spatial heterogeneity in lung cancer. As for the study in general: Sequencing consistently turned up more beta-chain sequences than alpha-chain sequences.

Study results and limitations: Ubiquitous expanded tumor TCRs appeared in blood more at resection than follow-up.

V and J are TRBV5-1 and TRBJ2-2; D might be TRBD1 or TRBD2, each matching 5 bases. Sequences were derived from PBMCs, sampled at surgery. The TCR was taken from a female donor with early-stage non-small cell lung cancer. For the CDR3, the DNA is TGCGCCAGCAGCCCTAGAGGGGCTCCGAACACCGGGGAGCTGTTTTTT. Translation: CASSPRGAPNTGELFF.